The 25 T cell receptor beta chains listed next were all sequenced from one sample in a study of shared clonotypes between healthy human individuals. Data came from immunoSEQ multiplex PCR; TCRdb stores just in-frame clones and leaves some out. Of under 650,000 clones listed, 90% to 96% are singletons. Sequenced input: naive CD4+ T cells sorted from blood. Subset reported: CD45RA+ positively selected. The receptors were gathered from a woman in her 30s in good health.

The chain employs TRBV2 and TRBJ1-3, with a tentative D call TRBD1 (5 bases). This CDR3 is built from 13 residues. Germline CDR1 SNHLY, CDR2 FYNNEI. V shed 8 bases and J shed 0 bases, with 8 bases lying between them. The CDR3 DNA follows: TGTGCCAGCGTCGGGGGCTCTGGAAACACCATATATTTT. Translated: CASVGGSGNTIYF.

This sequence joins TRBV28 and TRBJ1-2; no clear D gene. Trimming stripped 7 bases from V and 0 bases from J, with 9 bases between. Germline V CDR1 and CDR2: MDHEN, SYDVKM. The CDR3 is 13 amino acids. The CDR3 nucleotides are TGTGCCAGCAAAGACCGACCTAACTATGGCTACACCTTC. Translated: CASKDRPNYGYTF.

V and J are TRBV27 and TRBJ2-7; TRBD2 aligns across 8 bases. The CDR3 covers 13 residues. V lost 5 bases and J lost 5; bases outside the gene matches: 5. Germline V CDR1 and CDR2: MNHEY, SMNVEV (reference sequence). The CDR3 loop is CASSRREGNEQYF. Here the CDR3 DNA reads TGTGCCAGCAGTCGCCGGGAGGGGAACGAGCAGTACTTC.

A word on this clone: Other DNA sequences from this sample encode an identical CDR3 as well. The gene calls are TRBV6-5 and TRBJ1-4; D is unresolved. V lost 0 bases and J 0 bases, leaving 5 bases between the germline ends. Per germline, CDR1 MNHEY and CDR2 SVGAGI. This CDR3 is 15 amino acids long. The CDR3 sequence is CASSYSGATNEKLFF. Written as DNA, the CDR3 is TGTGCCAGCAGTTACTCGGGAGCAACTAATGAAAAACTGTTTTTT.

V gene TRBV11-3 combines with J gene TRBJ2-1; 13 positions agree with TRBD2. The germline gives CDR1 SGHNT, CDR2 YENEEA. The CDR3 totals 17 residues. The trim removed 5 bases at V and 0 bases at J, leaving 4 bases unmatched. The CDR3, as DNA: TGTGCCAGCAGCCAGACTAGCGGGAGGAGCTCCTACAATGAGCAGTTCTTC. Translating it yields CASSQTSGRSSYNEQFF.

The chain carries TRBV28 and TRBJ1-5; 9 nucleotides line up with TRBD1. Germline CDR1 reads MDHEN; CDR2 reads SYDVKM. The junction had 5 bases not matched to a gene; V was cut back by 5 bases and J by 6 bases. The CDR3 length is 14 residues. The CDR3 DNA is TGTGCCAGCAGTGTGACAGGGGGAGGTCAGCCCCAGCATTTT. Translation gives CASSVTGGGQPQHF.

The V gene is TRBV28, the J gene TRBJ2-3, with TRBD2 identical over 7 bases. Trimming removed 7 bases from V and 3 bases from J; junction bases left unmatched: 4. This CDR3 region has 13 residues. CDR1 MDHEN and CDR2 SYDVKM come from the germline V gene. CDR3 nucleotides: TGTGCCAGCATCACCGGGGGGACAGATACGCAGTATTTT. Translated, it gives CASITGGTDTQYF.

The genes are TRBV7-2 and TRBJ2-3; 7 nucleotides match TRBD1. Trimming took 1 base from V and 2 from J; bases not matched to a gene: 6. The CDR3 has 16 amino acids. Germline CDR1 is SGHTA and CDR2 is FQGNSA. The CDR3 bases are TGTGCCAGCAGCTTAGTGGGACAGAGACCCACAGATACGCAGTATTTT. This sequence encodes CASSLVGQRPTDTQYF.

J is TRBJ1-5 and V is TRBV10-3; D not resolved. The V end was cut by 4 bases, the J end by 4 bases, with 11 bases between. Germline CDR1 reads ENHRY; CDR2 reads SYGVKD. There are 14 residues in the CDR3. The CDR3 loop is CAISGADGNQPQHF. CDR3 sequence (DNA): TGTGCCATCAGTGGGGCGGATGGGAATCAGCCCCAGCATTTT.

The V and J genes are TRBV18 and TRBJ2-5; possibly TRBD1 for D (6 bases). The germline CDR1 and CDR2 sequences are KGHSH and LQKENI. V lost 5 bases and J 1 base, leaving 14 bases between the germline ends. CDR3 length: 15 residues. This CDR3 reads CASSEQGRGQETQYF. CDR3 nucleotides: TGTGCCAGCTCAGAACAGGGTCGGGGCCAAGAGACCCAGTACTTC.

The chain employs TRBV10-1 and TRBJ1-1, with 8 bases that match TRBD1. After removal of 10 bases from V and 9 bases from J, the junction contained 10 bases not matched to a gene. Per the germline V gene, CDR1 is WNHNN and CDR2 is SYGVQD (reference sequence). The length of the CDR3 is 12 residues. CDR3 protein: CAIRIRGLKAFF. CDR3 in DNA: TGCGCCATCCGAATCAGGGGGCTGAAAGCTTTCTTT.

This clone was seen only once. The rearrangement joins TRBV19 to TRBJ2-1; D may be TRBD1 (6 bases). The germline V gene encodes CDR1 LNHDA and CDR2 SQIVND (reference sequence). This CDR3 is 14 amino acids long. Trimming took off 9 bases at V and 5 bases at J, with 17 bases between the two ends. The CDR3 protein is CASAPGHGNNEQFF. Here the CDR3 DNA reads TGTGCCAGCGCGCCGGGACATGGGAACAATGAGCAGTTCTTC.

This chain links TRBV5-4 with TRBJ2-7; 7 bases line up with TRBD2. The CDR3 has 18 residues. Trimming cost V 1 base and J 5 bases; bases outside gene matches: 18. The germline V gene has CDR1 SGHNT and CDR2 YYREEE (reference sequence). The CDR3 protein is CASSLMGRGGSRGNEQYF. DNA for the CDR3: TGTGCCAGCAGCTTGATGGGTCGGGGCGGGAGTAGAGGAAACGAGCAGTACTTC.

The chain carries TRBV5-6 and TRBJ1-3; D uncertain. The CDR3 is 14 residues long. Trimming removed 0 bases from V and 0 bases from J, with 4 bases in between. The germline V gene has CDR1 SGHDT and CDR2 YYEEEE. The DNA for the CDR3 is TGTGCCAGCAGCTTGGTGTCCTCTGGAAACACCATATATTTT. Amino acid sequence: CASSLVSSGNTIYF.

The sample holds one count of this clone. The chain links TRBV7-2 to TRBJ2-3; 13 bases align to TRBD2. The length of the CDR3 is 16 residues. CDR1 and CDR2 from the germline V gene are SGHTA and FQGNSA. V shed 5 bases, J shed 8 bases, and the junction held 10 bases outside the gene matches. DNA of the CDR3: TGTGCCAGCAGCGTGAGACTAGCGGGAGGATTCGGTACGCAGTATTTT. Residues: CASSVRLAGGFGTQYF.

The gene calls are TRBV9 and TRBJ2-1, with 10 bases matching TRBD2. The junction had 2 bases not matched to a gene; V was cut back by 1 base and J by 1 base. Germline-derived CDR1 and CDR2 are SGDLS and YYNGEE. The CDR3 length is 16 residues. CDR3 coding DNA: TGTGCCAGCAGCGTATCTAGCGGGAGTTCCTACAATGAGCAGTTCTTC. It encodes CASSVSSGSSYNEQFF.

The chain couples TRBV9 to TRBJ2-7; D is possibly TRBD1 (6 bases). The CDR3 length is 15 residues. Between the trimmed V and J ends, which lost 4 bases and 3 bases, there was a span of 17 bases. Germline lookup yields CDR1 SGDLS and CDR2 YYNGEE. The CDR3 DNA reads TGTGCCAGCAGCCCTACCGGGACACAATACTACGAGCAGTACTTC. The encoded protein is CASSPTGTQYYEQYF.

The rearrangement joins TRBV6-5 to TRBJ1-1; D uncertain. The CDR3 is made up of 15 amino acids. V lost 0 bases and J 4 bases, leaving 12 bases between the germline ends. Germline CDR1 is MNHEY and CDR2 is SVGAGI. As DNA, the CDR3 is TGTGCCAGCAGTTACTCAGCCGGGAGCGGCACTGAAGCTTTCTTT. Translated, it gives CASSYSAGSGTEAFF.

V and J are TRBV7-9 and TRBJ2-7; a possible D gene is TRBD1 (6 bases). CDR3 length: 13 amino acids. Germline V gene lookup returns CDR1 SEHNR and CDR2 FQNEAQ (reference sequence). Trimming stripped 5 bases from V and 5 bases from J, with 13 bases between. For the CDR3, the DNA is TGTGCCAGCAGCCGGGGCTACAGGGACGAGCAGTACTTC. Translating gives CASSRGYRDEQYF. The complete variable domain, with remaining parts taken from reference TRBV7-9 and TRBJ2-7, reads DTGVSQNPRHKITKRGQNVTFRCDPISEHNRLYWYRQTLGQGPEFLTYFQNEAQLEKSRLLSDRFSAERPKGSFSTLEIQRTEQGDSAMYLCASSRGYRDEQYFGPGTRLTVT.

The V gene is TRBV28, the J gene TRBJ2-1, with 9 bases matching TRBD2. J gave up 0 bases and V 4 bases, and 16 bases lay outside the gene matches. The germline V gene encodes CDR1 MDHEN and CDR2 SYDVKM. The CDR3 covers 20 residues. The CDR3 reads CASSSRALGTSRSSYNEQFF. For the CDR3, the DNA is TGTGCCAGCAGTTCCCGGGCACTCGGGACTAGCAGGAGCTCCTACAATGAGCAGTTCTTC.

V and J are TRBV29-1 and TRBJ2-3; D unresolved. The CDR3 totals 13 residues. Trimming cost V 4 bases and J 2 bases, with 10 bases left between them. Germline lookup yields CDR1 SQVTM and CDR2 ANQGSEA. Here the CDR3 reads CSVAPRFTDTQYF. As DNA, the CDR3 is TGCAGCGTTGCGCCTCGGTTCACAGATACGCAGTATTTT.

The chain combines TRBV4-1 with TRBJ1-4, with TRBD1 matching over 7 bases. This CDR3 spans 16 amino acids. The V gene's germline CDR1 is MGHRA and CDR2 YSYEKL. Unmatched junction bases numbered 4, after V lost 3 bases and J lost 0 bases. As DNA, the CDR3 is TGCGCCAGCAGCCATCAGGACAGGTCAACTAATGAAAAACTGTTTTTT. This encodes CASSHQDRSTNEKLFF.

V gene TRBV2 combines with J gene TRBJ2-3; no definite D call. Germline lookup yields CDR1 SNHLY and CDR2 FYNNEI. V lost 4 bases and J 2 bases, leaving 7 bases between the germline ends. The CDR3 loop spans 13 amino acids. The CDR3 DNA follows: TGTGCCAGCAGTGGAAGGCTCACAGATACGCAGTATTTT. Its translation is CASSGRLTDTQYF.

CDR3 DNA: TGTGCCAGCAGTTTAAGAGGCGGGAACTCCTACGAGCAGTACTTC. As protein: CASSLRGGNSYEQYF. V gene TRBV28 combines with J gene TRBJ2-7, with D possibly being TRBD2 (6 bases). V lost 2 bases, J lost 0 bases, and 11 bases lay in between. Germline lookup yields CDR1 MDHEN and CDR2 SYDVKM. The CDR3 has 15 amino acids.

V gene TRBV18 combines with J gene TRBJ2-7; 7 bases line up with TRBD1. This CDR3 has 16 amino acids. CDR1 KGHSH and CDR2 LQKENI come from the germline V gene. V was pared by 5 bases and J by 7 bases, with 17 bases of the junction left unmatched. The CDR3 DNA reads TGTGCCAGCTCATGCCGAACAGGGGCCAACCACGGGGAGCAGTACTTC. Its protein is CASSCRTGANHGEQYF.